The 30 T cell receptor beta chains below all came from one sample that was sequenced in a study of OX40 agonist ivuxolimab in advanced cancers. TCRdb's table, derived via immunoSEQ multiplex PCR, lists solely in-frame clones and lacks some. Of 99,000 or so clones in the sample, roughly 94% are singletons; the top ten hold about 0.18%. This specimen was CD4+ or CD8+ T cells sorted from blood, taken in a trial of the OX40 agonist ivuxolimab. Source of these receptors: an adult with an advanced solid tumor such as melanoma, head and neck, liver or kidney cancer.

The chain uses TRBV7-2 and TRBJ2-2; D gene unclear. The V gene lost 6 bases and the J gene lost 3 bases, with 5 bases spanning the gap. Per germline, CDR1 SGHTA and CDR2 FQGNSA. This CDR3 is 12 amino acids long. In DNA form, the CDR3 reads TGTGCCAGCAGAAATTACACCGGGGAGCTGTTTTTT. Protein product: CASRNYTGELFF.

This chain joins TRBV6-5 and TRBJ2-3; 8 nucleotides align to TRBD1. Germline V gives CDR1 MNHEY, CDR2 SVGAGI. The CDR3 contains 13 residues. V lost 5 bases and J lost 4; bases outside the gene matches: 2. CDR3 coding DNA: TGTGCCAGCAGTGCGACAGGGGCAGATACGCAGTATTTT. Amino acids: CASSATGADTQYF.

This chain joins TRBV11-2 and TRBJ2-7; tentative D call: TRBD1 (6 bases). Trimming left V 1 base short and J 2 bases short, with 12 bases between. This CDR3 spans 15 amino acids. Germline V gene sequence: CDR1 SGHAT, CDR2 FQNNGV. The CDR3 bases are TGTGCCAGCAGCTTAGGACAGGCAGCCGCCTACGAGCAGTACTTC. Encoded protein: CASSLGQAAAYEQYF.

This clone showed up just once. The chain carries TRBV10-1 and TRBJ2-5; D is perhaps TRBD1 (6 bases). Germline CDR1 WNHNN, CDR2 SYGVQD (reference sequence). The CDR3 is 14 residues long. Trimming stripped 0 bases from V and 5 bases from J, with 10 bases between. The DNA for the CDR3 is TGCGCCAGCAGTGAGTCTGGGGGCCGGGAGACCCAGTACTTC. Encoded protein: CASSESGGRETQYF.

The chain employs TRBV6-5 and TRBJ1-1; D call uncertain. V was clipped by 7 bases and J by 2 bases, with 17 bases between them. The germline V gene has CDR1 MNHEY and CDR2 SVGAGI. The CDR3 extends over 15 amino acids. The CDR3 is CASTAALPVNTEAFF. CDR3 sequence (DNA): TGTGCCAGCACTGCGGCCCTTCCAGTTAACACTGAAGCTTTCTTT.

The CDR3 sequence is CASSFNPGTGNSPLHF. The CDR3 DNA follows: TGTGCCAGCAGCTTTAACCCCGGGACAGGGAATTCACCCCTCCACTTT. This chain uses TRBV5-4 with TRBJ1-6, with 9 positions matching TRBD1. This CDR3 has 16 residues. Germline V gene lookup returns CDR1 SGHNT and CDR2 YYREEE (reference sequence). The junction had 7 bases not matched to a gene; V was cut back by 2 bases and J by 7 bases.

This chain joins TRBV19 and TRBJ1-5, with a weak D call TRBD1 (5 bases). The germline CDR1 and CDR2 sequences are LNHDA and SQIVND (reference sequence). V gave up 2 bases and J gave up 7 bases, with 12 bases separating them. CDR3 length: 14 residues. The CDR3 DNA reads TGTGCCAGTAGTATACGGGGGAAGGGGCAGCCCCAGCATTTT. Translating it yields CASSIRGKGQPQHF.

As concerns this clone: An end of the junction differs from the germline gene, which may be a read error. The rearrangement joins TRBV7-7 to TRBJ2-3, with D perhaps given as TRBD1 or TRBD2 (6 bases each). Looked up from germline, CDR1 is SSHAT and CDR2 is FNYEAQ (reference sequence). The CDR3 extends over 15 amino acids. CDR3 DNA sequence: TGTGCTAGCAGCCTTGGACGGGGGCCCACAGATACGCAGTATTTT. Its protein is CASSLGRGPTDTQYF.

This chain uses TRBV5-1 with TRBJ1-3; TRBD1 matches 7 bases. Germline lookup yields CDR1 SGHRS and CDR2 YFSETQ. Losses at the gene ends were 0 bases for V and 12 bases for J; bases not matched to a gene: 9. There are 14 residues in the CDR3. This CDR3 reads CASSLGQGLSVIYF. In DNA form, the CDR3 reads TGCGCCAGCAGCTTGGGACAGGGCCTTAGTGTCATATATTTT.

The chain uses TRBV5-1 and TRBJ2-3; D gene uncertain. This CDR3 region has 13 residues. Germline V lookup: CDR1 SGHRS, CDR2 YFSETQ. V was pared by 1 base and J by 2 bases, with 5 bases between. The CDR3 spells CASSLLVTDTQYF. DNA for the CDR3: TGCGCCAGCAGCTTGTTGGTCACAGATACGCAGTATTTT.

The J gene is TRBJ2-7, the V gene TRBV6-5; unclear D gene. Germline V CDR1 and CDR2: MNHEY, SVGAGI. CDR3 length: 12 residues. The germline V and J ends were trimmed by 2 bases and 3 bases, with 5 bases remaining between them. As DNA, the CDR3 is TGTGCCAGCAGTTACGTAGTCTACGAGCAGTACTTC. Translated: CASSYVVYEQYF.

The V gene is TRBV12-5, the J gene TRBJ2-6, with a weak D call TRBD2 (6 bases). The CDR3 contains 15 residues. From germline, CDR1 is LGHNT and CDR2 FRNRAP. The germline V and J ends were trimmed by 7 bases and 2 bases, with 12 bases remaining between them. Written as DNA, the CDR3 is TGTGCTAGTGCCACGGAGGGGACTGGGGCCAACGTCCTGACTTTC. Amino acids: CASATEGTGANVLTF.

This clone appeared once. The rearrangement links TRBV6-5 to TRBJ2-5, with 10 positions matching TRBD2. The V gene's germline CDR1 is MNHEY and CDR2 SVGAGI. V shed 6 bases and J 5 bases; nucleotides not matched to a gene: 9. This CDR3 contains 15 residues. CDR3 residues: CASSLSGGASETQYF. The CDR3, as DNA: TGTGCCAGCAGCCTAAGCGGGGGGGCGTCGGAGACCCAGTACTTC.

The chain uses TRBV28 and TRBJ2-3; 10 nucleotides agree with TRBD2. Germline trimming cut 3 bases from V and 3 bases from J; bases unmatched to any gene: 9. The CDR3 loop spans 17 amino acids. Germline CDR1 reads MDHEN; CDR2 reads SYDVKM. The CDR3 region has the DNA TGTGCCAGCAGTTTCTTCACCGGACTAGCGGAGACAGATACGCAGTATTTT. This translates into CASSFFTGLAETDTQYF.

The rearrangement links TRBV5-4 to TRBJ2-1; the D gene is possibly TRBD2 (7 bases). The CDR3 contains 15 residues. Germline V lookup: CDR1 SGHNT, CDR2 YYREEE (reference sequence). V lost 1 base and J 2 bases, leaving 10 bases between the germline ends. CDR3 in amino acids: CASSLPGGAYNEQFF. The CDR3 region has the DNA TGTGCCAGCAGCTTGCCGGGGGGCGCCTACAATGAGCAGTTCTTC.

The chain uses TRBV13 and TRBJ1-1; D is unresolved. The CDR3 is 13 amino acids. V gave up 0 bases and J gave up 7 bases, with 9 bases separating them. Germline V gene sequence: CDR1 PRHDT, CDR2 FYEKMQ (reference sequence). The CDR3 sequence is CASSLGAGFEAFF. For the CDR3, the DNA is TGTGCCAGCAGCTTAGGAGCGGGGTTTGAAGCTTTCTTT.

This chain uses TRBV29-1 with TRBJ2-5; D uncertain. CDR1 is SQVTM, CDR2 ANQGSEA, per germline. V was cut by 2 bases and J by 1 base, with 14 bases left in between. The length of the CDR3 is 15 residues. The CDR3 coding sequence is TGCAGCGTTGAAAGGGCACCCGCTAGCCAAGAGACCCAGTACTTC. It specifies CSVERAPASQETQYF. The variable domain in full, completed from reference TRBV29-1 and TRBJ2-5, reads SAVISQKPSRDICQRGTSLTIQCQVDSQVTMMFWYRQQPGQSLTLIATANQGSEATYESGFVIDKFPISRPNLTFSTLTVSNMSPEDSSIYLCSVERAPASQETQYFGPGTRLLVL.

This chain connects TRBV15 to TRBJ2-7, with D possibly TRBD1 on 5 matching bases. Per germline, CDR1 LNHNV and CDR2 YYDKDF (reference sequence). This CDR3 is 15 amino acids long. The germline V and J ends were trimmed by 0 bases and 3 bases, with 12 bases remaining between them. The CDR3 DNA is TGTGCCACCAGCAGAGATCTGACAGATGTCTACGAGCAGTACTTC. This codes for CATSRDLTDVYEQYF.

The chain is built from TRBV10-3 and TRBJ1-5; D possibly corresponds to TRBD1 (5 bases). The germline gives CDR1 ENHRY, CDR2 SYGVKD. The V end was cut by 2 bases, the J end by 7 bases, with 18 bases between. The CDR3 consists of 16 residues. The CDR3 sequence: CAISEVNFRAGQPQHF. DNA of the CDR3: TGTGCCATCAGTGAGGTTAACTTCAGGGCAGGACAGCCCCAGCATTTT.

The chain uses TRBV5-6 and TRBJ2-7; perhaps TRBD2 as D (5 bases). CDR3 length: 16 amino acids. Trimming left V 1 base short and J 1 base short, with 15 bases between. Germline V gene lookup returns CDR1 SGHDT and CDR2 YYEEEE. The CDR3 DNA reads as TGTGCCAGCAGCTTGCGTCGCACGGGGATTTCCTACGAGCAGTACTTC. Translating it yields CASSLRRTGISYEQYF.

The chain combines TRBV7-9 with TRBJ2-5; 8 nucleotides agree with TRBD2. The CDR3 covers 14 residues. Germline CDR1 and CDR2: SEHNR and FQNEAQ (reference sequence). Germline trimming cut 4 bases from V and 1 base from J; bases unmatched to any gene: 2. CDR3 loop: CASSSTSGQETQYF. Here the CDR3 DNA reads TGTGCCAGCAGCTCAACTAGCGGCCAAGAGACCCAGTACTTC.

The rearrangement uses TRBV10-3 and TRBJ2-6; unclear D gene. The CDR3 has 15 residues. Germline CDR1 ENHRY, CDR2 SYGVKD. V gave up 3 bases and J gave up 2 bases, with 8 bases separating them. The CDR3 nucleotides are TGTGCCATCAGTGAAAGGTCAGCTGGGGCCAACGTCCTGACTTTC. Its protein product is CAISERSAGANVLTF.

The chain recombines TRBV6-5 with TRBJ1-2, with unresolved D. The germline gives CDR1 MNHEY, CDR2 SVGAGI. V lost 4 bases and J lost 8, with 8 bases in between. This CDR3 is 11 amino acids long. CDR3 DNA: TGTGCCAGCAGTTCGAACATAGGCTACACCTTC. This encodes CASSSNIGYTF.

This clone showed up just once. The J gene is TRBJ1-5, the V gene TRBV30; the D gene is possibly TRBD1 (5 bases). V was shortened by 3 bases and J by 1 base, with 10 bases between the two germline ends. The CDR3 is 14 residues long. CDR1 and CDR2 from the germline V gene are GTSNPN and SVGIG (reference sequence). CDR3: CAWRSSGSNQPQHF. The CDR3 DNA follows: TGTGCCTGGAGGTCATCAGGGAGCAATCAGCCCCAGCATTTT.

This clone was picked up one time. V and J are TRBV28 and TRBJ2-3; D is perhaps TRBD1 or TRBD2 (6 bases each). This CDR3 region has 16 residues. Trimming took off 3 bases at V and 0 bases at J, with 13 bases between the two ends. Germline V CDR1 and CDR2: MDHEN, SYDVKM. The CDR3 is CASSFNGGTSTDTQYF. The CDR3 bases are TGTGCCAGCAGTTTTAATGGCGGGACAAGCACAGATACGCAGTATTTT.

This chain connects TRBV7-3 to TRBJ2-5; the match to TRBD1 covers 7 bases. The tail of the sequence fits TRBJ2-7 better, so the J call may be wrong. CDR1 is SGHTA and CDR2 is FQGTGA in the germline V gene. There are 14 residues in the CDR3. CDR3 residues: CASSSQGTASEQYF. As DNA, the CDR3 is TGTGCCAGCAGCTCACAGGGGACGGCCTCCGAGCAGTACTTC.

The CDR3 region is CAWSVGRKAFF. The CDR3 DNA follows: TGTGCCTGGAGTGTGGGACGGAAAGCTTTCTTT. The genes are TRBV30 and TRBJ1-1, with D possibly matching TRBD1 (5 bases). The CDR3 is 11 residues long. The germline V gene encodes CDR1 GTSNPN and CDR2 SVGIG (reference sequence). V shed 0 bases and J shed 9 bases, with 8 bases lying between them.

The gene calls are TRBV7-2 and TRBJ2-7; D remains unclear. This CDR3 region has 14 residues. Deletions cut 2 bases from V and 6 bases from J, with 14 bases between. Germline V gene sequence: CDR1 SGHTA, CDR2 FQGNSA. The CDR3 protein is CASSLTIHLGEQYF. In nucleotides, the CDR3 is TGTGCCAGCAGCTTAACTATACACCTGGGCGAGCAGTACTTC. The full variable domain, its missing parts supplied by reference TRBV7-2 and TRBJ2-7, is GAGVSQSPSNKVTEKGKDVELRCDPISGHTALYWYRQSLGQGLEFLIYFQGNSAPDKSGLPSDRFSAERTGGSVSTLTIQRTQQEDSAVYLCASSLTIHLGEQYFGPGTRLTVT.

A single count supports this clone. The CDR3 protein is CASSQDSVLNQPQHF. DNA of the CDR3: TGTGCCAGCAGCCAAGACAGCGTCCTCAATCAGCCCCAGCATTTT. This rearrangement joins TRBV7-2 to TRBJ1-5; D may be TRBD1 (5 bases). CDR1 and CDR2 (germline): SGHTA, FQGNSA. With 5 bases removed from V and 3 bases from J, the gap between germline ends came to 14 bases. The CDR3 sequence is 15 residues long.

V gene TRBV10-3 combines with J gene TRBJ1-4; D remains ambiguous. This CDR3 contains 14 residues. Looked up from germline, CDR1 is ENHRY and CDR2 is SYGVKD. V was shortened by 10 bases and J by 3 bases, with 15 bases between the two germline ends. CDR3 sequence reads: CATRGVLANEKLFF. The CDR3 bases are TGTGCCACGCGTGGAGTTTTGGCTAATGAAAAACTGTTTTTT.